The clone carrying this T cell receptor beta chain was seen ten or more times. Its antigen remains unknown. V was pared by 0 bases and J by 0 bases, with 8 bases between. Germline CDR1 is SGHVS and CDR2 is FQNEAQ. The CDR3 extends over 16 amino acids. With molecular barcodes, quantitative 5'-RACE was used to make the TCR beta libraries. One entry per CDR3 protein results from TCRdb running MiXCR on the 5' RACE reads. There are some 130,000 distinct CDR3 sequences in the sample; roughly 8.4% occur only once, and approximately 7% lies in the top ten. The data are from a study of CD8 T cells in ankylosing spondylitis. Overall study findings and caveats: There was a TCR beta motif, made of several highly homologous variants, that appeared characteristic of ankylosing spondylitis blood.

V and J are TRBV7-8 and TRBJ1-4, with D perhaps matching TRBD1 (5 bases). The receptor was isolated from a male donor with ankylosing spondylitis. Sequenced input: synovial fluid, either unsorted or a sorted T cell fraction (not recorded which). This CDR3 is CASSLAGGATNEKLFF. Written as DNA, the CDR3 is TGTGCCAGCAGCTTAGCGGGGGGAGCAACTAATGAAAAACTGTTTTTT.